This TCR beta chain derives from a study of neurological immune-mediated disorders. The CDR3 has 16 residues. J gave up 8 bases and V 3 bases, and 10 bases lay outside the gene matches. From germline, CDR1 is MNHNS and CDR2 SASEGT. This clonotype was recorded many times. Its antigen is unknown. Study conclusions and caveats: TCR-beta repertoires seemed private in all groups, with no expanded CDR3 amino acid sequences shared.

The cDNA was produced through 5'RACE with 10-nucleotide random UMIs. Over 160 million TCR-beta sequences from 15-18 subjects were obtained in each sequencing run. TCRdb independently ran MiXCR on the 5' RACE reads; one entry per CDR3 protein. The table lists about 90,000 distinct CDR3 sequences, around 13% of them singletons. Stated time point: longitudinal time-point 2. The unsorted libraries were produced from 2 million PBMCs held at -80 C. The chain links TRBV6-1 to TRBJ1-6; 7 bases match TRBD1. The sequence was obtained from a female donor with HTLV-1-associated myelopathy (HAM/TSP). Sequencing was done on a sample of PBMCs. CDR3 amino acids: CASSEWFPRGDSPLHF. In DNA form, the CDR3 reads TGTGCCAGCAGTGAGTGGTTCCCCAGGGGGGATTCACCCCTCCACTTT.